These 29 T cell receptor beta chains were all obtained from the same sample, sequenced in a study of OX40 agonist ivuxolimab in advanced cancers. Clones were read by immunoSEQ multiplex PCR, and TCRdb kept only the in-frame ones, dropping some. The table lists 89,000 or so clones, more than 80% of them singletons. The sequences come from CD4+ or CD8+ T cells sorted from blood, collected in a trial of the OX40 agonist ivuxolimab. The receptors shown here come from an adult with an advanced solid tumor such as melanoma, head and neck, liver or kidney cancer.

This CDR3 is CASSLTVDTQYF. For the CDR3, the DNA is TGTGCCAGCAGTTTAACAGTAGATACGCAGTATTTT. The chain employs TRBV28 and TRBJ2-3; D remains ambiguous. This CDR3 is built from 12 residues. The germline CDR1 and CDR2 sequences are MDHEN and SYDVKM. Between the trimmed V and J ends, which lost 2 bases and 5 bases, there was a span of 5 bases.

The chain uses TRBV4-3 and TRBJ2-1, with 8 bases that match TRBD2. J gave up 9 bases and V 1 base, and 8 bases lay outside the gene matches. CDR1 LGHNA and CDR2 YSLEER come from the germline V gene. There are 15 residues in the CDR3. CDR3 coding DNA: TGCGCCAGCAGCCAAGTGGACGGGGGGGCAAGTGAGCAGTTCTTC. Its protein is CASSQVDGGASEQFF.

The chain recombines TRBV28 with TRBJ1-6, with D possibly matching TRBD1 (5 bases). With 8 bases removed from V and 6 bases from J, the gap between germline ends came to 14 bases. The CDR3 is 14 amino acids. Germline V gene data show CDR1 as MDHEN and CDR2 as SYDVKM. CDR3 in DNA: TGTGCCAGCCATCACGGGGGTACTAATTCACCCCTCCACTTT. Translating gives CASHHGGTNSPLHF.

This rearrangement joins TRBV6-6 to TRBJ1-1; D possibly corresponds to TRBD1 (6 bases). Trimming took off 6 bases at V and 8 bases at J, with 13 bases between the two ends. CDR3 size: 12 residues. Looked up from germline, CDR1 is MNHNY and CDR2 is SVGAGI (reference sequence). This chain's CDR3 is CASSSGTQEAFF. The CDR3 bases are TGTGCCAGCAGCTCCGGGACACAGGAAGCTTTCTTT.

The V call is TRBV7-9, the J call TRBJ1-1; D remains unclear. Trimming left V 1 base short and J 1 base short, with 7 bases between. From germline, CDR1 is SEHNR and CDR2 FQNEAQ (reference sequence). The CDR3 is 14 amino acids. The CDR3 bases are TGTGCCAGCAGCTTAGTATTAGGGAACACTGAAGCTTTCTTT. Translation: CASSLVLGNTEAFF.

CDR3 DNA sequence: TGTGCGCTCCCAAGACAGCCCCAGCATTTT. Translated, it gives CALPRQPQHF. This sequence joins TRBV25-1 and TRBJ1-5; no definite D call. Germline assignment: CDR1 MGHDK and CDR2 SYGVNS. The CDR3 has 10 amino acids.

This sequence joins TRBV7-9 and TRBJ1-4, with 7 bases identical to TRBD1. The CDR3 spans 16 residues. Germline CDR1 and CDR2: SEHNR and FQNEAQ (reference sequence). V shed 5 bases and J 3 bases; nucleotides not matched to a gene: 9. In DNA form, the CDR3 reads TGTGCCAGCAGCCGACCGCAGGGGGTGGCTAATGAAAAACTGTTTTTT. Protein: CASSRPQGVANEKLFF.

The rearrangement links TRBV29-1 to TRBJ1-1; 9 bases are a match to TRBD1. V lost 6 bases and J lost 5; bases outside the gene matches: 7. Germline CDR1 SQVTM, CDR2 ANQGSEA. The CDR3 has 13 amino acids. The CDR3 DNA reads as TGCAGCGTCGTCTGGACAGGGGAAACTGAAGCTTTCTTT. This translates into CSVVWTGETEAFF.

This clone was detected once. The CDR3 DNA is TGCAGCGGCGGTGATTCCTACGAGCAGTACGTC. Its translation: CSGGDSYEQYV. The chain combines TRBV29-1 with TRBJ2-7; unclear D gene. Trimming took off 7 bases at V and 1 base at J, with 8 bases between the two ends. Germline lookup yields CDR1 SQVTM and CDR2 ANQGSEA. This CDR3 comprises 11 residues.

This sequence joins TRBV7-3 and TRBJ1-1; possibly TRBD1 for D (5 bases). CDR1 and CDR2 (germline): SGHTA, FQGTGA. The V end was cut by 2 bases, the J end by 5 bases, with 15 bases between. CDR3 length: 15 amino acids. The DNA for the CDR3 is TGTGCCAGCAGCTTAGTAGGACAAGGGAGGACTGAAGCTTTCTTT. It encodes CASSLVGQGRTEAFF.

V and J are TRBV2 and TRBJ2-7, with 9 nucleotides matching TRBD1. CDR3 length equals 16 residues. J gave up 4 bases and V 6 bases, and 13 bases lay outside the gene matches. Per germline, CDR1 SNHLY and CDR2 FYNNEI. The CDR3 loop is CASSPTPGQGGYEQYF. The CDR3 DNA follows: TGTGCCAGCAGCCCTACTCCGGGACAGGGAGGATACGAGCAGTACTTC.

The chain is built from TRBV14 and TRBJ2-3, with a possible D match to TRBD1 (5 bases). The CDR3 is 15 amino acids. The germline CDR1 and CDR2 sequences are SGHDN and FVKESK. V lost 3 bases and J lost 0, with 10 bases in between. CDR3 nucleotides: TGTGCCAGCAGCCAGATAGGGGCTAGCACAGATACGCAGTATTTT. Its translation: CASSQIGASTDTQYF.

This sequence joins TRBV5-6 and TRBJ1-1; no definite D call. Trimming left V 4 bases short and J 3 bases short, with 10 bases between. The CDR3 sequence is 13 residues long. CDR1 and CDR2 from the germline V gene are SGHDT and YYEEEE. In DNA form, the CDR3 reads TGTGCCAGCAGCGCGGTGTCGGACACTGAAGCTTTCTTT. Amino acid sequence: CASSAVSDTEAFF.

V usage is TRBV4-2 and J usage is TRBJ1-5; D unresolved. The CDR3 spans 13 residues. The V gene's germline CDR1 is LGHNA and CDR2 YNFKEQ. V lost 1 base and J 7 bases, leaving 8 bases between the germline ends. The CDR3 DNA follows: TGTGCCAGCAGCCAAGGTCTGGGCCAGCCCCAGCATTTT. Translation gives CASSQGLGQPQHF.

V and J are TRBV5-5 and TRBJ2-2; 12 bases map to TRBD1. The CDR3 runs 15 residues. Losses at the gene ends were 5 bases for V and 6 bases for J; bases not matched to a gene: 5. In germline, CDR1 is SGHKS, CDR2 YYEKEE (reference sequence). In DNA, the CDR3 is TGTGCCAGCAGTGGCGGGACAGGGGGCTCCGGGGAGCTGTTTTTT. Translated, it gives CASSGGTGGSGELFF.

V is TRBV2 and J is TRBJ2-7; TRBD2 agrees at 9 bases. Germline lookup yields CDR1 SNHLY and CDR2 FYNNEI. The CDR3 spans 15 residues. Unmatched junction bases numbered 3, after V lost 1 base and J lost 2 bases. The CDR3 loop reads CASSEGRGGAYEQYV. CDR3 sequence (DNA): TGTGCCAGCAGTGAAGGCCGCGGGGGGGCCTACGAGCAGTACGTC.

This chain connects TRBV28 to TRBJ1-2, with 9 bases fitting TRBD1. Trimming took 2 bases from V and 1 from J; bases not matched to a gene: 5. CDR3 length equals 16 residues. Germline-derived CDR1 and CDR2 are MDHEN and SYDVKM. CDR3: CASSLQQGADNYGYTF. The CDR3, as DNA: TGTGCCAGCAGTTTACAACAGGGGGCCGATAACTATGGCTACACCTTC.

The chain joins TRBV19 to TRBJ1-5; D unresolved. Per the germline V gene, CDR1 is LNHDA and CDR2 is SQIVND (reference sequence). The CDR3 totals 14 residues. Between the trimmed V and J ends, which lost 3 bases and 3 bases, there was a span of 9 bases. The CDR3 region is CASSIRDFNQPQHF. CDR3 bases: TGTGCCAGTAGTATCCGGGATTTCAATCAGCCCCAGCATTTT.

The rearrangement links TRBV5-4 to TRBJ2-3, with D unresolved. The CDR3 is 14 residues long. The germline V gene encodes CDR1 SGHNT and CDR2 YYREEE (reference sequence). Trimming left V 2 bases short and J 0 bases short, with 7 bases between. The CDR3 reads CASSLKKSTDTQYF. CDR3 DNA sequence: TGTGCCAGCAGCTTAAAAAAAAGCACAGATACGCAGTATTTT.

Regarding this clone: Other DNA variants within this sample encode the same CDR3. The V and J genes are TRBV19 and TRBJ1-5; tentatively, D is TRBD1 (5 bases). V shed 3 bases and J shed 2 bases, with 8 bases lying between them. The CDR3 runs 14 residues. CDR1 is LNHDA, CDR2 SQIVND, per germline (reference sequence). CDR3 in amino acids: CASSIRDGNQPQHF. The DNA of the CDR3 is TGTGCCAGTAGTATCAGGGACGGCAATCAGCCCCAGCATTTT.

V usage is TRBV7-8 and J usage is TRBJ1-6, with 7 bases identical to TRBD1. The ends lost 5 bases at V and 10 bases at J; junction bases unmatched: 20. The CDR3 has 18 residues. Germline CDR1 and CDR2: SGHVS and FQNEAQ. The CDR3 region is CASSQLGTAHPGDSPLHF. The CDR3 DNA sequence: TGTGCCAGCAGCCAGCTAGGGACAGCACACCCCGGGGACTCACCCCTCCACTTT. Filled out from reference TRBV7-8 and TRBJ1-6, the complete variable domain reads GAGVSQSPRYKVAKRGQDVALRCDPISGHVSLFWYQQALGQGPEFLTYFQNEAQLDKSGLPSDRFFAERPEGSVSTLKIQRTQQEDSAVYLCASSQLGTAHPGDSPLHFGNGTRLTVT.

The gene calls are TRBV6-5 and TRBJ1-5; TRBD1 aligns across 10 bases. Germline loops: CDR1 MNHEY, CDR2 SVGAGI. Trimming cost V 2 bases and J 9 bases; bases outside gene matches: 4. The CDR3 consists of 14 residues. In DNA form, the CDR3 reads TGTGCCAGCAGTTACGGGACAGGGGTGTCGCCCCAGCATTTT. Encoded protein: CASSYGTGVSPQHF.

The chain links TRBV6-4 to TRBJ2-7; D is possibly TRBD2 (5 bases). V gave up 0 bases and J gave up 5 bases, with 8 bases separating them. Germline loops: CDR1 MRHNA, CDR2 SNTAGT. The CDR3 has 13 amino acids. CDR3 amino acids: CASSDSKEDEQYV. The DNA for the CDR3 is TGTGCCAGCAGTGACTCGAAGGAGGACGAGCAGTACGTC.

The chain links TRBV27 to TRBJ2-1; 7 positions agree with TRBD1. Germline V gene data show CDR1 as MNHEY and CDR2 as SMNVEV (reference sequence). The CDR3 contains 18 residues. After removal of 0 bases from V and 5 bases from J, the junction contained 13 bases not matched to a gene. As DNA, the CDR3 is TGTGCCAGCAGTTTATCGCCGGGACAGATCCCCGTTAACAATGAGCAGTTCTTC. Encoded protein: CASSLSPGQIPVNNEQFF.

This rearrangement joins TRBV30 to TRBJ2-1; 8 bases fit TRBD2. Germline V CDR1 and CDR2: GTSNPN, SVGIG (reference sequence). The CDR3 runs to 16 residues. Trimming cost V 5 bases and J 7 bases; bases outside gene matches: 16. The CDR3 bases are TGTGCCTGGGTGGCTTTAGTAGCGGGGAGGATAAATGAGCAGTTCTTC. It encodes CAWVALVAGRINEQFF. The entire variable domain, with the rest obtained from reference TRBV30 and TRBJ2-1, is as follows: SQTIHQWPATLVQPVGSPLSLECTVEGTSNPNLYWYRQAAGRGLQLLFYSVGIGQISSEVPQNLSASRPQDRQFILSSKKLLLSDSGFYLCAWVALVAGRINEQFFGPGTRLTVL.

The rearrangement links TRBV28 to TRBJ1-5, with 7 bases fitting TRBD1. The trim removed 3 bases at V and 0 bases at J, leaving 8 bases unmatched. The CDR3 runs to 17 residues. Germline-derived CDR1 and CDR2 are MDHEN and SYDVKM. CDR3 sequence (DNA): TGTGCCAGCAGTTTCTATGGGACAGTCTATAGCAATCAGCCCCAGCATTTT. Its translation is CASSFYGTVYSNQPQHF.

The genes are TRBV9 and TRBJ2-1; weak D call: TRBD2 (5 bases). Germline V CDR1 and CDR2: SGDLS, YYNGEE. The CDR3 is made up of 15 amino acids. Trimming pared 3 bases from V and 0 bases from J, leaving 10 bases between. DNA for the CDR3: TGTGCCAGCAGCGACCCTGGGAGCTCCTACAATGAGCAGTTCTTC. As protein: CASSDPGSSYNEQFF.

The rearrangement links TRBV30 to TRBJ2-1, with D unresolved. V shed 0 bases and J shed 4 bases, with 7 bases lying between them. From germline, CDR1 is GTSNPN and CDR2 SVGIG (reference sequence). CDR3 length: 13 residues. This chain's CDR3 is CAWSVFPYNEQFF. The DNA of the CDR3 is TGTGCCTGGAGTGTTTTTCCATACAATGAGCAGTTCTTC.

This clone came up once. The J gene is TRBJ2-5, the V gene TRBV28, with D maybe TRBD2 (5 bases). Deletions cut 6 bases from V and 2 bases from J, with 10 bases between. The length of the CDR3 is 13 residues. CDR1 and CDR2 from the germline V gene are MDHEN and SYDVKM. The CDR3 loop reads CASRYSGQETQYF. CDR3 DNA: TGTGCCAGCAGGTATTCGGGGCAAGAGACCCAGTACTTC.